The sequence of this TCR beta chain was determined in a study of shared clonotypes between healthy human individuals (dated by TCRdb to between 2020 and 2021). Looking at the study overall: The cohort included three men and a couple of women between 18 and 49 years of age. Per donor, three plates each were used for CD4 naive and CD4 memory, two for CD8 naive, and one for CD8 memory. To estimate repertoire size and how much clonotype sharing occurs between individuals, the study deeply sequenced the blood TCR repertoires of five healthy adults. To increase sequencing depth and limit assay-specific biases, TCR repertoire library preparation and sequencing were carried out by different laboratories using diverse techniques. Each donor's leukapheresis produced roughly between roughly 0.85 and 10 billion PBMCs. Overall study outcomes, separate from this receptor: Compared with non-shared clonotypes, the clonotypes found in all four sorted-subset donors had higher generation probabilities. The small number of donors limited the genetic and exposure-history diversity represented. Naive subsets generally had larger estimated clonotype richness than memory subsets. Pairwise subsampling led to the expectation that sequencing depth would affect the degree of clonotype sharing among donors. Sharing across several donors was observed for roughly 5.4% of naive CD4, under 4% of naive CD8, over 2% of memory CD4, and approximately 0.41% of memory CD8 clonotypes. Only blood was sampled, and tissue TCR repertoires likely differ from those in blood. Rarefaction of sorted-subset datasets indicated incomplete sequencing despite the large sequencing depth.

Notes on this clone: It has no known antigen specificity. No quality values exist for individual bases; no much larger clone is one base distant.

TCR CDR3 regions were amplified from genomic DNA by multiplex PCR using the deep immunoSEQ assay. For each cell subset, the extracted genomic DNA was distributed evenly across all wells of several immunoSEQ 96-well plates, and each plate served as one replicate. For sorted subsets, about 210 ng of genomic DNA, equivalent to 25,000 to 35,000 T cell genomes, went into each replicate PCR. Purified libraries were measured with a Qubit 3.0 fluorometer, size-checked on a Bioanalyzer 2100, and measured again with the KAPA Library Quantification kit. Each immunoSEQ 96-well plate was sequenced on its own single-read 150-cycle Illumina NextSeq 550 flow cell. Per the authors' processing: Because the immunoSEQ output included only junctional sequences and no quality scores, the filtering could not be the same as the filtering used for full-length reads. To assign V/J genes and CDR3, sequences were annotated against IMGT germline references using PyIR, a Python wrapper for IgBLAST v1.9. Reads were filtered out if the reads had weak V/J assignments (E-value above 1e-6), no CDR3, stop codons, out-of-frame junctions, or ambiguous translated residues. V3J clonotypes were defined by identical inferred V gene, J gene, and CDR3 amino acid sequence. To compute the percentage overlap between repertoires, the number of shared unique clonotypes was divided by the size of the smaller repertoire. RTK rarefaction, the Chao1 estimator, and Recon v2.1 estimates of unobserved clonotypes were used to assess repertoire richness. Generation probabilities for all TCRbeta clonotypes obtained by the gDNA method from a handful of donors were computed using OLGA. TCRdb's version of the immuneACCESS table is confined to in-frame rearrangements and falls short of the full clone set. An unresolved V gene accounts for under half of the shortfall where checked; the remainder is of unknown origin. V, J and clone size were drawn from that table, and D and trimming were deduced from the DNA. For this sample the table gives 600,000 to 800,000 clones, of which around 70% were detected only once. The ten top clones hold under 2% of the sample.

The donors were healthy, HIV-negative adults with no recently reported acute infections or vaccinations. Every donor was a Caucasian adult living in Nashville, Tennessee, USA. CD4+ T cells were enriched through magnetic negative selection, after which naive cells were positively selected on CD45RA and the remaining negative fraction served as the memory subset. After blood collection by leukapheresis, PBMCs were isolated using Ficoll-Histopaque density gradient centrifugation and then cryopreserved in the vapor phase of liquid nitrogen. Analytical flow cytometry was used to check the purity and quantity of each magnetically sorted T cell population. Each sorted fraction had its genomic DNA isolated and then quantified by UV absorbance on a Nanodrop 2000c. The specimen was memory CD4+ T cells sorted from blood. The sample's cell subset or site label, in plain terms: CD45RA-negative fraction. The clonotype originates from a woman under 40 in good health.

The CDR3 protein sequence reads: CASLGRYTDTQYF. The sequenced DNA: TGTGCCAGCCTGGGTCGGTACACAGATACGCAGTATTTT. This sequence uses TRBV5-8 and TRBJ2-3, with the D segment identity uncertain. Sequences SGHTS (CDR1) and YDEGEE (CDR2) are obtained from the germline V gene. The junction carries 11 bases between V and J, which are trimmed by 7 bases and 2 bases respectively. The CDR3 runs 13 amino acids, cysteine and phenylalanine included. CDR3 DNA is the only sequence kept; it has 39 bases, read in frame from the first base.